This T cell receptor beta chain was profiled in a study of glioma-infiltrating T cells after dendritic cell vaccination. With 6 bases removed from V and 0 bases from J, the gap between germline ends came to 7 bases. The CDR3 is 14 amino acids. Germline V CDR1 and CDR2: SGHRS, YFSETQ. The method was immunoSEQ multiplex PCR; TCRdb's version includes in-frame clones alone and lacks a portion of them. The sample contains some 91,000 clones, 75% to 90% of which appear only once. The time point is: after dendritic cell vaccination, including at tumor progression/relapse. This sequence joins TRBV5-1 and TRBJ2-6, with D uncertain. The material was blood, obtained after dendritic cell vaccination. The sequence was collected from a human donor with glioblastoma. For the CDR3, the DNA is TGCGCCAGCACCCAAGCCTCTGGGGCCAACGTCCTGACTTTC. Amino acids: CASTQASGANVLTF.